One sample yielded the 5 T cell receptor beta chains listed below, sequenced in a study of blood T cell repertoires in COVID-19. Profiling relied on immunoSEQ multiplex PCR, and the TCRdb table lists in-frame clones only, not all of them. Of tens of thousands of clones in the sample, over 75% were seen once. The specimen sequenced was peripheral blood. All receptors derive from a man between 65 and 80 years old with active or convalescent COVID-19.

The chain joins TRBV14 to TRBJ2-7; TRBD2 might be the D (6 bases). Germline CDR1 is SGHDN and CDR2 is FVKESK. The CDR3 is 15 amino acids. With 1 base removed from V and 0 bases from J, the gap between germline ends came to 10 bases. CDR3 in amino acids: CASSQVAGGSYEQYF. DNA of the CDR3: TGTGCCAGCAGCCAAGTCGCCGGGGGCTCCTACGAGCAGTACTTC.

This rearrangement joins TRBV27 to TRBJ2-4, with D possibly matching TRBD2 (5 bases). Germline V lookup: CDR1 MNHEY, CDR2 SMNVEV (reference sequence). Deletions cut 5 bases from V and 8 bases from J, with 13 bases between. This CDR3 contains 13 residues. CDR3 sequence (DNA): TGTGCCAGCAGTGGGCGAGGGAGCGACATTCAGTACTTC. The encoded protein is CASSGRGSDIQYF.

The chain links TRBV19 to TRBJ2-5; D gene ambiguous. The CDR3 contains 16 residues. Looked up from germline, CDR1 is LNHDA and CDR2 is SQIVND (reference sequence). Trimming pared 0 bases from V and 2 bases from J, leaving 13 bases between. The CDR3 is CASSIDRERQQETQYF. The CDR3 DNA reads TGTGCCAGTAGTATAGATCGTGAGAGACAACAAGAGACCCAGTACTTC.

This clone was seen just once. In DNA, the CDR3 is TGTGCCAGCAGCTTACAGGGCGCCCAAGAGACCCAGTACTTC. The encoded protein is CASSLQGAQETQYF. V gene TRBV11-2 combines with J gene TRBJ2-5; D possibly corresponds to TRBD1 (5 bases). The V end lost 2 bases, the J end lost 1 base, and 8 bases lay between the germline ends. The length of the CDR3 is 14 residues. Germline CDR1 is SGHAT and CDR2 is FQNNGV.

The rearrangement joins TRBV28 to TRBJ1-1; 10 nucleotides agree with TRBD1. The germline CDR1 and CDR2 sequences are MDHEN and SYDVKM. CDR3 length: 15 amino acids. Losses at the gene ends were 6 bases for V and 7 bases for J; bases not matched to a gene: 11. CDR3 residues: CASSSPGQGTGEAFF. CDR3 sequence (DNA): TGTGCCAGCAGCAGTCCGGGACAGGGGACGGGTGAAGCTTTCTTT.